The clone carrying this T cell receptor beta chain has more than one count but fewer than ten. Time point defined: newly diagnosed GD, antithyroid drugs for less than 3 months. RNA from PBMCs was the source of the TCR library. Relying on iRepertoire HTBI primers and Arm-PCR of CDR3 regions, the team built TCR beta libraries. TCRdb used MiXCR to reprocess the multiplex PCR reads, holding one entry per CDR3 protein. The sample contains about 540,000 distinct CDR3 sequences, roughly 12% of which appear only once. This sample was included in a study of regulatory T cells in long-lasting Graves disease. V was cut by 1 base and J by 2 bases, with 10 bases left in between. This CDR3 is 15 amino acids long. The germline V gene has CDR1 SEHNR and CDR2 FQNEAQ (reference sequence). The data were also submitted as part of a second study, on T cells in Graves' hyperthyroidism and ophthalmopathy. That work adds: In making diagnoses, clinical symptoms, serum thyroxine and TRAb, thyroid ultrasound and orbital computed tomography were all used.

The source material was peripheral blood mononuclear cells (PBMCs), sampled at new diagnosis, from a patient treated with antithyroid drugs. This TCR came from a man younger than 45 with Graves disease. V gene TRBV7-9 combines with J gene TRBJ2-3; the D gene is possibly TRBD1 (5 bases). The CDR3 DNA reads as TGTGCCAGCAGCTTAGTACAGGCCGTCACAGATACGCAGTATTTT. This encodes CASSLVQAVTDTQYF.